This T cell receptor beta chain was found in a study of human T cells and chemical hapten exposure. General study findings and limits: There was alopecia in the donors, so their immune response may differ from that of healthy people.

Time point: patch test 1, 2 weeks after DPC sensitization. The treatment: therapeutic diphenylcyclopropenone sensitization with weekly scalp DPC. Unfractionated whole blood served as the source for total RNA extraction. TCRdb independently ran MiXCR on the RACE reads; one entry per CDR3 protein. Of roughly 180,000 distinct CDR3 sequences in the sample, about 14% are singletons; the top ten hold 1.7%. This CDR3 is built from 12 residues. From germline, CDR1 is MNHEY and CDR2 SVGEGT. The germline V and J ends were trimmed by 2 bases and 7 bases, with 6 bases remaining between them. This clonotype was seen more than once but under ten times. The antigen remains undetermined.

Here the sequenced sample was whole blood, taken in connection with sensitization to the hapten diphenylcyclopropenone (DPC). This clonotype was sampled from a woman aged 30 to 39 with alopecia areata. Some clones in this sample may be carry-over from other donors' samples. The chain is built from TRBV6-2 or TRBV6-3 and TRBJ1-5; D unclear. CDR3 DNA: TGTGCCAGCAGTTACCCCGTCCAGCCCCAGCATTTT. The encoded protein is CASSYPVQPQHF.